This TCR beta chain originates from a study of beta chain features in type 1 diabetes. Whole-study findings and limits: There was a moderate but significant shortening of TCRB CDR3s in all four CD4+ subsets of Type 1 diabetes patients.

Only one heparinised blood draw was taken per donor, and its volume averaged around 110 mL. Isolated RNA was reverse transcribed in full, so expressed TCRB transcripts were sequenced. Clones were read by immunoSEQ multiplex PCR, and TCRdb kept only the in-frame ones, dropping some. The sample shows more than 120,000 clones, about 13% of them seen only once. To note about this clone: As yet, its antigen is unknown.

The germline V gene has CDR1 SGHRS and CDR2 YFSETQ. Trimming took off 4 bases at V and 3 bases at J, with 17 bases between the two ends. The CDR3 is 15 residues long. What was sequenced was central memory CD4+ T cells from blood. This receptor was obtained from a young man with type 1 diabetes. The chain is built from TRBV5-1 and TRBJ2-7, with a tentative D call TRBD1 (6 bases). The CDR3 here is CASSEQGLGDYEQYF. In DNA, the CDR3 is TGCGCCAGCAGCGAGCAGGGGTTGGGAGACTACGAGCAGTACTTC.